This T cell receptor (beta chain) originates from a study of human T cells and chemical hapten exposure. Time point here: patch test 1, 2 weeks after DPC sensitization. Documented treatment: therapeutic diphenylcyclopropenone sensitization with weekly scalp DPC. This CDR3 has 15 amino acids. CDR1 SNHLY and CDR2 FYNNEI come from the germline V gene. V lost 7 bases to trimming and J lost 2 bases, with 12 bases between them. TCRdb itself ran the RACE reads through MiXCR, one entry per CDR3 protein. This table has around 340,000 distinct CDR3 sequences, around 7% appearing once. The source material was whole blood, sampled in connection with sensitization to the hapten diphenylcyclopropenone (DPC). The source of this sequence is a woman aged 18 to 35 with alopecia areata. Some clones in this sample may be carry-over from other donors' samples. The chain is built from TRBV2 and TRBJ2-6, with a weak D call TRBD2 (5 bases). The CDR3, as DNA: TGTGCCAGCACTCCGCAGACTACTGGGGCCAACGTCCTGACTTTC. It codes for CASTPQTTGANVLTF.